This T cell receptor beta chain is from a study of OX40 agonist ivuxolimab in advanced cancers. Study-wide background: Participants averaged approximately 61 years of age (range about 23 to 79) and were around 85% male. Study-wide results and caveats: More expanded clones were seen, on average, in CD8+ T cells than in CD4+. A proportion of nonresponders additionally exhibited low normalized T-cell clonal expansion.

To note about this clone: Its antigen remains unidentified.

Profiling relied on immunoSEQ multiplex PCR, and the TCRdb table lists in-frame clones only, not all of them. The sample yields some 50,000 clones, 88% seen once. Sequenced here: CD4+ or CD8+ T cells sorted from blood, sampled in a trial of the OX40 agonist ivuxolimab. The source of this sequence is an adult with an advanced solid tumor such as melanoma, head and neck, liver or kidney cancer.

In nucleotides, the CDR3 is TGCGCCAGCAGTCTTGGGAGGGACAGGGTCGAGCAGTACTTC. Translating it yields CASSLGRDRVEQYF. The chain has TRBV5-1 and TRBJ2-7; the match to TRBD1 covers 9 bases. Per the germline V gene, CDR1 is SGHRS and CDR2 is YFSETQ. The V segment lost 5 bases and the J segment 6 bases; nucleotides outside the gene matches: 9. CDR3 size: 14 residues.